Shown below are 15 T cell receptor beta chains from a single sample sequenced in a study of tumor and adjacent non-tumor tissue in lung cancer. RNA was extracted from bulk tissue without any cell sorting. TCRbeta libraries were built with three rounds of nested PCR, modified from ARM-PCR. Using its own MiXCR run on the multiplex PCR reads, TCRdb lists one record per CDR3 protein. The sample carries 200,000 to 250,000 distinct CDR3 sequences, around 70% recorded once. What was sequenced was lung tumor tissue. All receptors come from a man in his sixties with non-small cell lung cancer.

In DNA form, the CDR3 reads TGTGCCAGCAGCTTAGACGAGCGCAATGAGCAGTTCTTC. This gives the protein CASSLDERNEQFF. The chain couples TRBV7-8 to TRBJ2-1; D is uncertain. The V gene lost 1 base and the J gene lost 6 bases, with 7 bases spanning the gap. The CDR3 has 13 residues. CDR1 is SGHVS and CDR2 is FQNEAQ in the germline V gene.

This clonotype has at least ten counts. This rearrangement joins TRBV6-5 to TRBJ1-1, with 8 bases identical to TRBD1. Per germline, CDR1 MNHEY and CDR2 SVGAGI. The CDR3 extends over 15 amino acids. J gave up 1 base and V 4 bases, and 5 bases lay outside the gene matches. The CDR3 protein is CASSFTGTGNTEAFF. The CDR3 nucleotides read TGTGCCAGCAGTTTCACCGGGACAGGGAACACTGAAGCTTTCTTT.

A note on this clonotype: Relative to the germline gene, one junction end is altered; a read error may explain this. This chain joins TRBV12-3 or TRBV12-4 and TRBJ2-3; D may be TRBD2 (5 bases). The CDR3 is made up of 11 amino acids. Written as DNA, the CDR3 is TGTACCAGCAGGACTACAGATACGCAGTATTTT. Protein: CTSRTTDTQYF.

The rearrangement uses TRBV4-2 and TRBJ2-1, with 9 nucleotides matching TRBD2. With V trimmed by 1 base and J by 5 bases, 3 bases remained unmatched. The length of the CDR3 is 15 residues. From germline, CDR1 is LGHNA and CDR2 YNFKEQ. The CDR3 nucleotides read TGTGCCAGCAGCCAAGTTCTAGCGGGGAACAATGAGCAGTTCTTC. Translation: CASSQVLAGNNEQFF.

This chain connects TRBV6-5 to TRBJ2-2; 11 nucleotides match TRBD2. CDR3 length: 17 residues. Germline loops: CDR1 MNHEY, CDR2 SVGAGI. The V segment lost 6 bases and the J segment 4 bases; nucleotides outside the gene matches: 10. The CDR3 sequence: CASSRIRLAGRTGELFF. DNA of the CDR3: TGTGCCAGCAGCCGTATTCGACTAGCGGGACGCACCGGGGAGCTGTTTTTT.

As to this clonotype: This sequence may be a read error, since a much larger clone differs from it by one base. The V and J genes are TRBV11-3 and TRBJ2-2; D gene uncertain. The CDR3 runs 16 residues. V lost 8 bases and J 5 bases, leaving 21 bases between the germline ends. Germline V CDR1 and CDR2: SGHNT, YENEEA. The CDR3 region is CASGPLAAIETGELFF. The CDR3, as DNA: TGTGCCAGCGGCCCCCTCGCGGCTATAGAGACCGGGGAGCTGTTTTTT.

Remarks on this clonotype: A single base separates this from a much larger clone, so it may be a read error. CDR3 nucleotide sequence: TGCAGTGCTAGAGGAGGAGGGACAGGGAGTCAAGCTTTCTTT. Encoded protein: CSARGGGTGSQAFF. The chain carries TRBV20-1 and TRBJ1-1; TRBD1 aligns across 9 bases. CDR1 is DFQATT, CDR2 SNEGSKA, per germline (reference sequence). CDR3 size: 14 residues. V was clipped by 1 base and J by 9 bases; unmatched bases: 9.

On this clonotype: A read error may explain this, as a much larger clone is one base away. The V call is TRBV11-2, the J call TRBJ2-1, with 7 bases identical to TRBD2. Trimming cost V 5 bases and J 3 bases; bases outside gene matches: 10. CDR1 SGHAT and CDR2 FQNNGV come from the germline V gene. This CDR3 is 16 amino acids long. CDR3 coding DNA: TGTGCCAGCAGCGTGTGCGGGGGAGGTTACTACAATGAGCAGTTCTTC. Protein product: CASSVCGGGYYNEQFF.

On this clonotype: A read error may account for a junction end that differs from germline. The rearrangement uses TRBV6-1 and TRBJ1-1; a possible D gene is TRBD1 (6 bases). Germline CDR1 MNHNS, CDR2 SASEGT. The CDR3 has 15 amino acids. CDR3 loop: CASTVRNRENTKAFF. CDR3 nucleotide sequence: TGTGCCAGCACTGTACGGAACAGGGAGAACACTAAAGCTTTCTTT.

The chain joins TRBV6-2 or TRBV6-3 to TRBJ1-5; D possibly corresponds to TRBD1 (6 bases). CDR3 length: 16 residues. Germline lookup yields CDR1 MNHEY and CDR2 SVGEGT. V was pared by 6 bases and J by 9 bases, with 24 bases between. Here the CDR3 DNA reads TGTGCCAGCAGGAGGGGGGACGGACACTTTTTAACGCCCCAGCATTTT. It translates to CASRRGDGHFLTPQHF.

The chain employs TRBV6-1 and TRBJ2-7; D unclear. The ends were cut back, 10 bases at V and 7 bases at J, with 17 bases in the middle. This CDR3 region has 12 residues. Germline V gene sequence: CDR1 MNHNS, CDR2 SASEGT. The DNA of the CDR3 is TGTGCCAACAGAGACACTCCGGTGGAGCAGTACTTC. Translated, it gives CANRDTPVEQYF.

This clonotype has a handful of counts. The V gene is TRBV12-3 or TRBV12-4, the J gene TRBJ2-2, with 7 bases identical to TRBD2. This CDR3 is 17 amino acids long. After removal of 5 bases from V and 5 bases from J, the junction contained 14 bases not matched to a gene. The CDR3 spells CASSPNPRRGGTGELFF. Here the CDR3 DNA reads TGTGCCAGCAGTCCCAACCCGCGGAGGGGAGGGACCGGGGAGCTGTTTTTT.

Comment on this clonotype: The junction shows a germline mismatch at one end, possibly a read error. This sequence joins TRBV5-1 and TRBJ2-3, with D possibly matching TRBD2 (6 bases). Germline V lookup: CDR1 SGHRS, CDR2 YFSETQ. CDR3 length equals 15 residues. The CDR3 loop reads CASSLGAGRPDTHYF. CDR3 DNA sequence: TGCGCCAGCAGCTTGGGAGCGGGCCGCCCGGATACGCACTATTTT.

This sequence joins TRBV24-1 and TRBJ1-1; 9 bases line up with TRBD1. Germline CDR1 and CDR2: KGHDR and SFDVKD. The ends lost 3 bases at V and 1 base at J; junction bases unmatched: 8. CDR3 length: 17 residues. CDR3 in DNA: TGTGCCACCAGTGATCCGGGACAGGGCAGCTCGAACACTGAAGCTTTCTTT. This encodes CATSDPGQGSSNTEAFF.

The chain joins TRBV7-9 to TRBJ2-1; unclear D gene. V was shortened by 6 bases and J by 9 bases, with 12 bases between the two germline ends. The germline V gene encodes CDR1 SEHNR and CDR2 FQNEAQ (reference sequence). The CDR3 covers 12 residues. The CDR3: CASSVTVGEQFF. The CDR3 bases are TGTGCCAGCAGTGTAACGGTGGGTGAGCAGTTCTTC.